The 32 T cell receptor beta chains below all came from one sample that was sequenced in a study of blood T cell repertoires in COVID-19 (dated by TCRdb to 2019 to 2021). Receptor amplification or capture employed the immunoSEQ multiplex PCR assay. TCRdb's version of the immuneACCESS table is confined to in-frame rearrangements and falls short of the full clone set. An unresolved V gene accounts for under half of the shortfall where checked; the remainder is of unknown origin. For this sample the table gives 130,000 to 150,000 clones, of which 60% to 85% were detected only once. The ten largest clones capture about 8.6% of the sample. The sequenced sample consisted of peripheral blood. These receptors came from a middle-aged man with active or convalescent COVID-19.

This sequence joins TRBV7-3 and TRBJ2-7; the match to TRBD2 covers 12 bases. The CDR3 length is 14 residues. The germline V gene encodes CDR1 SGHTA and CDR2 FQGTGA. Unmatched junction bases numbered 6, after V lost 6 bases and J lost 6 bases. CDR3 bases: TGTGCCAGCAGTCTAGCGGGAGGGCCAAGCGAGCAGTACTTC. Protein product: CASSLAGGPSEQYF.

The J gene is TRBJ2-5, the V gene TRBV28; D remains unclear. Germline CDR1 MDHEN, CDR2 SYDVKM. The CDR3 is 13 amino acids. The V end lost 7 bases, the J end lost 2 bases, and 11 bases lay between the germline ends. The CDR3 region is CASTPGRQETQYF. CDR3 sequence (DNA): TGTGCCAGCACCCCAGGTCGTCAAGAGACCCAGTACTTC. The full variable domain, with the rest looked up from reference TRBV28 and TRBJ2-5, is DVKVTQSSRYLVKRTGEKVFLECVQDMDHENMFWYRQDPGLGLRLIYFSYDVKMKEKGDIPEGYSVSREKKERFSLILESASTNQTSMYLCASTPGRQETQYFGPGTRLLVL.

This clone was counted between two and nine times. The chain is built from TRBV7-9 and TRBJ1-1; 7 bases are a match to TRBD1. Per germline, CDR1 SEHNR and CDR2 FQNEAQ (reference sequence). The CDR3 sequence is 16 residues long. Germline trimming cut 0 bases from V and 5 bases from J; bases unmatched to any gene: 9. The CDR3 DNA is TGTGCCAGCAGCTTAGCAAACACAGGGGTTGGAACTGAAGCTTTCTTT. It encodes CASSLANTGVGTEAFF. Based on the CDR3 plus reference TRBV7-9 and TRBJ1-1, the full variable domain is DTGVSQNPRHKITKRGQNVTFRCDPISEHNRLYWYRQTLGQGPEFLTYFQNEAQLEKSRLLSDRFSAERPKGSFSTLEIQRTEQGDSAMYLCASSLANTGVGTEAFFGQGTRLTVV.

This sequence joins TRBV19 and TRBJ2-2; 9 bases line up with TRBD2. V lost 6 bases and J lost 3; bases outside the gene matches: 20. CDR3 size: 20 residues. Germline V gene lookup returns CDR1 LNHDA and CDR2 SQIVND (reference sequence). The CDR3 protein is CASSLRGLANFRTYTGELFF. CDR3 sequence (DNA): TGTGCCAGTAGCCTCCGGGGACTAGCTAATTTTAGGACCTACACCGGGGAGCTGTTTTTT.

The chain couples TRBV5-1 to TRBJ2-5; 7 bases match TRBD1. CDR1 is SGHRS, CDR2 YFSETQ, per germline. This CDR3 has 15 residues. V was pared by 0 bases and J by 2 bases, with 4 bases of the junction left unmatched. The CDR3 DNA is TGCGCCAGCAGCTTGGGGGGGACAGCTCAAGAGACCCAGTACTTC. Protein sequence: CASSLGGTAQETQYF.

This clone was seen just once. The CDR3 loop is CASIKQGHLNTEAFF. CDR3 nucleotides: TGTGCCAGCATTAAACAGGGCCATCTAAACACTGAAGCTTTCTTT. The chain has TRBV6-5 and TRBJ1-1; maybe TRBD1 (6 bases). CDR3 length: 15 residues. Germline V gene lookup returns CDR1 MNHEY and CDR2 SVGAGI. V shed 7 bases and J shed 2 bases, with 17 bases lying between them.

The chain uses TRBV3-1 (or the pseudogene TRBV3-2) and TRBJ1-1; weak D call: TRBD1 (5 bases). V lost 6 bases and J lost 0, with 8 bases in between. The CDR3 is 13 amino acids. From germline, CDR1 is LGHDT and CDR2 YNNKEL (reference sequence). The DNA of the CDR3 is TGTGCCAGCAGGGGAGGGGTGAACACTGAAGCTTTCTTT. This sequence encodes CASRGGVNTEAFF.

The sample holds a few counts of this clone. This chain connects TRBV6-4 to TRBJ2-2; D is perhaps TRBD2 (5 bases). The CDR3 totals 13 residues. Germline V gene lookup returns CDR1 MRHNA and CDR2 SNTAGT. Trimming removed 2 bases from V and 6 bases from J, with 7 bases in between. Written as DNA, the CDR3 is TGTGCCAGCAGTGACCGTAGCGCCGGGGAGCTGTTTTTT. Its protein is CASSDRSAGELFF.

This chain joins TRBV10-3 and TRBJ1-4; the D gene is possibly TRBD1 (5 bases). Between the trimmed V and J ends, which lost 4 bases and 8 bases, there was a span of 17 bases. This CDR3 comprises 15 residues. Germline values: CDR1 ENHRY, CDR2 SYGVKD. CDR3 in DNA: TGTGCCATCAGTGCCGCCTGGGACTTAGGGGAAAAACTGTTTTTT. Translated, it gives CAISAAWDLGEKLFF.

This clone was recorded a few times. This rearrangement joins TRBV6-4 to TRBJ2-2; 9 bases map to TRBD1. In germline, CDR1 is MRHNA, CDR2 SNTAGT. With 2 bases clipped from V and 5 bases from J, the junction kept 6 bases outside the gene matches. The CDR3 loop spans 16 amino acids. For the CDR3, the DNA is TGTGCCAGCAGTGACACAGGGGGCAGAGGAACCGGGGAGCTGTTTTTT. Its protein is CASSDTGGRGTGELFF.

The chain employs TRBV6-5 and TRBJ2-5; 8 bases line up with TRBD1. The CDR3 is 16 residues long. Germline V gene lookup returns CDR1 MNHEY and CDR2 SVGAGI. V lost 2 bases and J lost 5; bases outside the gene matches: 10. The CDR3 region is CASSYTGQGFVETQYF. CDR3 nucleotides: TGTGCCAGCAGTTACACCGGACAGGGCTTTGTGGAGACCCAGTACTTC.

The chain links TRBV18 to TRBJ2-5, with TRBD2 identical over 8 bases. This CDR3 is built from 15 residues. Germline V lookup: CDR1 KGHSH, CDR2 LQKENI. V dropped 4 bases and J dropped 5; count of bases not matched to a gene: 9. CDR3 in DNA: TGTGCCAGCTCACTGAGCGGGAGCTCCCGGGAGACCCAGTACTTC. It encodes CASSLSGSSRETQYF.

The rearrangement uses TRBV27 and TRBJ1-5; weak D call: TRBD1 (6 bases). Germline values: CDR1 MNHEY, CDR2 SMNVEV (reference sequence). The CDR3 totals 15 residues. V gave up 3 bases and J gave up 2 bases, with 11 bases separating them. CDR3 region: CASSLTRGGNQPQHF. In DNA form, the CDR3 reads TGTGCCAGCAGTTTGACCAGGGGTGGCAATCAGCCCCAGCATTTT.

J is TRBJ2-3 and V is TRBV7-2, with a possible D match to TRBD2 (6 bases). V was pared by 5 bases and J by 8 bases, with 14 bases between. The CDR3 contains 13 residues. From germline, CDR1 is SGHTA and CDR2 FQGNSA. CDR3 protein: CASSLGLPATQYF. The DNA of the CDR3 is TGTGCCAGCAGCCTGGGACTCCCTGCTACGCAGTATTTT.

The chain joins TRBV27 to TRBJ1-2; D call uncertain. CDR1 is MNHEY and CDR2 is SMNVEV in the germline V gene (reference sequence). V was clipped by 5 bases and J by 0 bases, with 13 bases between them. The CDR3 length is 15 residues. The CDR3 DNA reads TGTGCCAGCAGTCTTACAGACGACGCTAACTATGGCTACACCTTC. This gives the protein CASSLTDDANYGYTF.

This chain joins TRBV5-4 and TRBJ2-3; 10 bases are shared with TRBD2. CDR1 and CDR2 from the germline V gene are SGHNT and YYREEE (reference sequence). With 5 bases clipped from V and 5 bases from J, the junction kept 8 bases outside the gene matches. The CDR3 spans 15 residues. DNA of the CDR3: TGTGCCAGCAGACCTAGCGGGAGAACTGGAGATACGCAGTATTTT. As protein: CASRPSGRTGDTQYF.

The chain is built from TRBV9 and TRBJ1-4; TRBD1 matches 7 bases. The CDR3 sequence is 16 residues long. Germline lookup yields CDR1 SGDLS and CDR2 YYNGEE. The V and J ends lost 0 bases and 4 bases, in that order; junction bases with no gene match: 6. CDR3 loop: CASSVGGTEYNEKLFF. CDR3 nucleotides: TGTGCCAGCAGCGTAGGGGGGACAGAGTATAATGAAAAACTGTTTTTT.

A word on this clone: The same CDR3 also results from other DNA sequences found in this sample. This sequence joins TRBV4-1 and TRBJ2-7; 10 bases are shared with TRBD1. Germline CDR1 and CDR2: MGHRA and YSYEKL. The CDR3 runs 15 residues. Unmatched junction bases numbered 2, after V lost 0 bases and J lost 3 bases. The CDR3 nucleotides read TGCGCCAGCAGCCAAGAGACAGGGGGCTTCTACGAGCAGTACTTC. It specifies CASSQETGGFYEQYF.

This rearrangement joins TRBV7-8 to TRBJ1-1; 7 positions agree with TRBD1. This CDR3 region has 14 residues. Germline CDR1 reads SGHVS; CDR2 reads FQNEAQ. Germline trimming cut 4 bases from V and 3 bases from J; bases unmatched to any gene: 5. The CDR3 loop reads CASSYDRVDTEAFF. CDR3 sequence (DNA): TGTGCCAGCAGCTACGACAGGGTAGACACTGAAGCTTTCTTT.

The chain carries TRBV19 and TRBJ2-7; weak D call: TRBD2 (6 bases). Germline CDR1 reads LNHDA; CDR2 reads SQIVND (reference sequence). The CDR3 length is 13 residues. The V gene lost 5 bases and the J gene lost 4 bases, with 12 bases spanning the gap. The DNA for the CDR3 is TGTGCCAGTAGTGGGGGGTTCCAGTACGAGCAGTACTTC. As protein: CASSGGFQYEQYF.

This clone came up a few times. This chain connects TRBV7-6 to TRBJ1-3, with D maybe TRBD1 (5 bases). This CDR3 region has 18 residues. Trimming cost V 1 base and J 0 bases, with 16 bases left between them. Germline assignment: CDR1 SGHVS and CDR2 FNYEAQ. The CDR3 DNA follows: TGTGCCAGCAGCTTAGGGGGGAGGGACCCTAGCTCTGGAAACACCATATATTTT. It codes for CASSLGGRDPSSGNTIYF.

This rearrangement joins TRBV19 to TRBJ1-4; perhaps TRBD1 as D (5 bases). V lost 3 bases and J 3 bases, leaving 14 bases between the germline ends. This CDR3 region has 16 residues. CDR1 and CDR2 (germline): LNHDA, SQIVND (reference sequence). In DNA, the CDR3 is TGTGCCAGTAGTATCGGTTCGGCAGGGTCTAATGAAAAACTGTTTTTT. It translates to CASSIGSAGSNEKLFF. Together with reference TRBV19 and TRBJ1-4, the CDR3 gives the full variable domain: DGGITQSPKYLFRKEGQNVTLSCEQNLNHDAMYWYRQDPGQGLRLIYYSQIVNDFQKGDIAEGYSVSREKKESFPLTVTSAQKNPTAFYLCASSIGSAGSNEKLFFGSGTQLSVL.

The chain joins TRBV11-3 to TRBJ2-3; D gene ambiguous. V lost 2 bases and J lost 1, with 16 bases in between. The CDR3 totals 17 residues. CDR1 is SGHNT, CDR2 YENEEA, per germline. The CDR3 loop reads CASSLFARASGTDTQYF. The CDR3 DNA follows: TGTGCCAGCAGCTTATTTGCTAGAGCCTCAGGCACAGATACGCAGTATTTT.

The sample holds a few counts of this clone. The chain joins TRBV5-1 to TRBJ2-1, with unresolved D. Germline V gives CDR1 SGHRS, CDR2 YFSETQ. The V gene lost 0 bases and the J gene lost 4 bases, with 14 bases spanning the gap. The CDR3 is 16 residues long. As DNA, the CDR3 is TGCGCCAGCAGCTTGGTATTAACTACCCGGTACAATGAGCAGTTCTTC. This encodes CASSLVLTTRYNEQFF.

The chain employs TRBV6-6 and TRBJ1-4, with 11 bases aligning to TRBD1. Per germline, CDR1 MNHNY and CDR2 SVGAGI (reference sequence). There are 15 residues in the CDR3. Losses at the gene ends were 5 bases for V and 8 bases for J; bases not matched to a gene: 7. The CDR3: CASSRTGGVEEKLFF. The CDR3 coding sequence is TGTGCCAGCAGTCGGACAGGGGGCGTTGAAGAAAAACTGTTTTTT.

V usage is TRBV5-6 and J usage is TRBJ1-2; 7 bases line up with TRBD1. This CDR3 is 13 amino acids long. V was pared by 3 bases and J by 4 bases, with 3 bases of the junction left unmatched. Per germline, CDR1 SGHDT and CDR2 YYEEEE. The CDR3 region has the DNA TGTGCCAGCAGCTACAGGGGTTTCTATGGCTACACCTTC. Amino acids: CASSYRGFYGYTF.

A few counts support this clone. This chain uses TRBV28 with TRBJ1-6, with D maybe TRBD1 (6 bases). In germline, CDR1 is MDHEN, CDR2 SYDVKM. Trimming left V 6 bases short and J 9 bases short, with 15 bases between. The CDR3 has 14 residues. CDR3 sequence (DNA): TGTGCCAGCAGCTACAGGGTAGGAGGTTCACCCCTCCACTTT. Translating it yields CASSYRVGGSPLHF.

The V and J genes are TRBV28 and TRBJ1-3, with TRBD1 as a possible D gene (6 bases). The V and J ends lost 2 bases and 2 bases respectively, with 16 bases between them. This CDR3 is 17 amino acids long. In germline, CDR1 is MDHEN, CDR2 SYDVKM. CDR3 DNA sequence: TGTGCCAGCAGTTTAACGTATATGGGGGGGCCTGGAAACACCATATATTTT. Its translation: CASSLTYMGGPGNTIYF.

The chain joins TRBV21-1 to TRBJ2-1; TRBD2 is taken as the D call from the table, unchecked against the DNA. TRBV21-1 is a listed pseudogene. The CDR3 is 18 residues long. CDR3 DNA sequence: TGTGCCAGCAGCAAAAAAGGTTTACTAGCGGGAGGGCAGAATGAGCAGTTCTTC. Its protein is CASSKKGLLAGGQNEQFF.

The rearrangement joins TRBV2 to TRBJ2-3; D possibly corresponds to TRBD2 (6 bases). Germline loops: CDR1 SNHLY, CDR2 FYNNEI. This CDR3 comprises 17 residues. The V end lost 8 bases, the J end lost 2 bases, and 23 bases lay between the germline ends. This CDR3 reads CASGDRPPGEITDTQYF. Written as DNA, the CDR3 is TGTGCCAGCGGCGATCGGCCGCCGGGAGAGATCACAGATACGCAGTATTTT.

The rearrangement joins TRBV7-3 to TRBJ2-2; TRBD2 is a possible D gene (6 bases). This CDR3 is built from 15 residues. The V gene's germline CDR1 is SGHTA and CDR2 FQGTGA. V was trimmed by 1 base and J by 5 bases, leaving 11 bases between them. CDR3 amino acids: CASSLRPLATGELFF. The DNA of the CDR3 is TGTGCCAGCAGCTTAAGACCACTAGCTACCGGGGAGCTGTTTTTT.

This clone has at least ten counts. The chain links TRBV4-1 to TRBJ2-7, with TRBD2 as a possible D gene (5 bases). Trimming removed 1 base from V and 5 bases from J, with 15 bases in between. The germline CDR1 and CDR2 sequences are MGHRA and YSYEKL. CDR3 length equals 15 residues. CDR3 amino acids: CASSQVGASGNEQYF. CDR3 bases: TGCGCCAGCAGCCAAGTTGGCGCCTCGGGAAACGAGCAGTACTTC.